This T cell receptor (beta chain) was sequenced during a study of T cells after yellow fever vaccination. Study-level points and caveats: Researchers noted that a small share of clonotypes showed up in both CD4 and CD8 compartments. At 95% to 98% for CD4 and approximately 89% for CD8, most primary-vaccination clones showed up again after the booster.

TCR cDNA was made by 5'RACE template switching, adding a universal primer site and UMIs. TCRdb passed the 5' RACE reads through MiXCR, listing each CDR3 protein once. Of a few hundred thousand distinct CDR3 sequences in the sample, 3.5% to 4.5% were seen once. Turning to this clonotype: No antigen is known for it.

Germline CDR1 SGHRS, CDR2 YFSETQ. V dropped 3 bases and J dropped 2 bases, with 20 bases sitting between them. The CDR3 loop spans 17 amino acids. This TCR was sampled from a man between 18 and 35 years old who received the YFV17D yellow fever vaccine. The input for sequencing was PBMCs, taken 15 days after the yellow fever booster vaccination. The chain recombines TRBV5-1 with TRBJ1-1; possibly TRBD1 for D (5 bases). CDR3 nucleotide sequence: TGCGCCAGCAGCTCGGAAGCTGGGAGGGGAATTAACACTGAAGCTTTCTTT. Its protein is CASSSEAGRGINTEAFF.